This T cell receptor beta chain was identified in a study of blood T cell repertoires in COVID-19. On the study more broadly: Specimens from acute and convalescent COVID-19 originated in the United States, Italy and Spain. T cells, B-cell-depleted T cells, or PBMCs supplied cDNA or gDNA.

Authors' processing steps: Amplification from reference gene primers served as the basis for estimated nucleated cell counts. TCRdb's table, derived via immunoSEQ multiplex PCR, lists solely in-frame clones and lacks some. V and J calls and clone size come straight from that table; D and trimming were deduced from the DNA. The table shows about 100,000 clones, with approximately 86% occurring only once. In this sample, this clone turned up once. The germline V gene has CDR1 SGHRS and CDR2 YFSETQ. The trim removed 4 bases at V and 0 bases at J, leaving 7 bases unmatched. The CDR3 spans 15 residues. The V and J genes are TRBV5-1 and TRBJ2-7; 7 nucleotides align to TRBD1. This clonotype was sampled from a middle-aged man with active or convalescent COVID-19. Sequencing input: peripheral blood. As DNA, the CDR3 is TGCGCCAGCAGCCCGTCCGGGACAGCCTCCTACGAGCAGTACTTC. This codes for CASSPSGTASYEQYF.